The clone carrying this T cell receptor (beta chain) showed up many times. CDR1 and CDR2 (germline): LGHDT, YNNKEL (reference sequence). The CDR3 consists of 14 residues. Trimming took off 3 bases at V and 7 bases at J, with 13 bases between the two ends. The data originate from a study of spatial heterogeneity in lung cancer. The overall study: Taken at a median of approximately two years after resection, follow-up PBMC samples underwent sequencing when available. Detection consistently captured more beta-chain sequences than alpha-chain sequences. Across the raw uncorrected reads, a unique TCR and UMI combination was observed, on average, more than ten times.

The time point denotes: blood at routine non-recurrence follow-up after resection. Unsorted whole RNA samples from tumor, nontumor lung or frozen PBMC were sequenced. A single record per CDR3 protein comes from TCRdb applying MiXCR to the 5' RACE reads. The sample includes some 54,000 distinct CDR3 sequences, about 7.4% seen only once; the top ten take 35%. The rearrangement uses TRBV3-1 and TRBJ2-1; tentatively, D is TRBD2 (6 bases). The sequencing here drew on PBMCs, taken at follow-up. The sequence was obtained from a female donor with early-stage non-small cell lung cancer. CDR3 region: CASSHWGDGNEQFF. CDR3 coding DNA: TGTGCCAGCAGCCATTGGGGGGACGGAAATGAGCAGTTCTTC.